The entry below describes one T cell receptor (beta chain). Its antigen is unidentified. Per germline, CDR1 SGHTA and CDR2 FQGTGA. V lost 0 bases and J lost 6, with 6 bases in between. The CDR3 runs to 13 residues. Using immunoSEQ multiplex PCR, the repertoire was profiled, and TCRdb retains in-frame clones only, with some absent. Of a few hundred thousand clones in the sample, roughly 90% are singletons; the top ten hold approximately 0.95%. These data are taken from a study of cytomegalovirus exposure and HLA in healthy donors. Study-level background: The 95 to 150 validation repertoires used a platform that matched the one used for the 550 to 800 first-cohort repertoires, as a later analysis reported.

General study findings and limits: Subsequent analysis showed first-cohort TCR clusters tending to co-occur in roughly 130 validation repertoires.

Sequencing input: PBMCs. The receptor was isolated from a young woman in good health and CMV-seronegative. The genes are TRBV7-3 and TRBJ2-4; TRBD1 might be the D (6 bases). DNA for the CDR3: TGTGCCAGCAGCTTAACCAGGGGAAACATTCAGTACTTC. Encoded protein: CASSLTRGNIQYF.